Sequencing of this T cell receptor beta chain was carried out in a study of blood T cell repertoires in COVID-19. Germline V gene data show CDR1 as SQVTM and CDR2 as ANQGSEA. CDR3 length: 13 residues. V shed 7 bases and J 8 bases; nucleotides not matched to a gene: 10. Original data processing: How many nucleated cells were present was estimated from reference gene primer amplification. Sequenced by immunoSEQ multiplex PCR; TCRdb stores in-frame clones only, minus some. V and J calls and clone size are as listed in that table; D and trimming were resolved from the DNA. There are 210,000 or so clones in the sample; around 90% occur only once, and less than 3.5% lies in the top ten.

The J gene is TRBJ2-2, the V gene TRBV29-1, with 7 bases lining up with TRBD1. Sequenced sample: peripheral blood. The TCR comes from a young man with COVID-19, enrolled during active disease. In DNA form, the CDR3 reads TGCAGCGCTTTAGGGGGCGCGGCGGGGGAGCTGTTTTTT. Its protein is CSALGGAAGELFF.